The rows below give T cell receptor beta chains drawn from one sample of a study of cytomegalovirus exposure and HLA in healthy donors. Clones were sequenced by immunoSEQ multiplex PCR, and TCRdb holds only the in-frame ones, with some missing. Seen here are 120,000 or so clones, about 73% observed once, and the top ten hold 6% to 8%. Sequenced: PBMCs. Receptors originate from a woman in her forties in good health and CMV-seronegative. Each CDR3 is given with its conserved first and last residue. The order of the fields is CDR3 protein, CDR3 DNA, V gene, clone size, J gene, D gene. D genes are given only for firm matches. Clone size is shown for a subset of rows, as once, few, many or a class of expanded clone.

CDR3 protein: CATSRDASGSDTQYF
CDR3 DNA: TGTGCCACCAGCAGAGATGCTAGCGGGAGCGATACGCAGTATTTT
V gene: TRBV15
clone size: few
J gene: TRBJ2-3
D gene: TRBD2

CDR3 protein: CASFPSPGTGVGEQYF
CDR3 DNA: TGTGCCAGCTTCCCTTCACCGGGGACAGGGGTAGGCGAGCAGTACTTC
V gene: TRBV5-6
clone size: -
J gene: TRBJ2-7
D gene: TRBD1

CDR3 protein: CASSPADTGGTEAFF
CDR3 DNA: TGTGCCAGCAGTCCGGCAGACACCGGCGGGACTGAAGCTTTCTTT
V gene: TRBV2
clone size: few
J gene: TRBJ1-1
D gene: -

CDR3 protein: CASRDNISGNTIYF
CDR3 DNA: TGTGCCAGCAGGGACAACATCTCTGGAAACACCATATATTTT
V gene: TRBV6-6
clone size: -
J gene: TRBJ1-3
D gene: -

CDR3 protein: CASSLSRGNTEAFF
CDR3 DNA: TGTGCCAGCAGTTTATCCAGGGGGAACACTGAAGCTTTCTTT
V gene: TRBV27
clone size: -
J gene: TRBJ1-1
D gene: -

CDR3 protein: CASSQDVSSAGFINIQYF
CDR3 DNA: TGCGCCAGCAGCCAAGATGTTTCCTCGGCGGGTTTTATAAACATTCAGTACTTC
V gene: TRBV4-3
clone size: -
J gene: TRBJ2-4
D gene: -

CDR3 protein: CASSQAGAFYNEQFF
CDR3 DNA: TGCGCCAGCAGCCAAGCAGGGGCATTCTACAATGAGCAGTTCTTC
V gene: TRBV4-1
clone size: -
J gene: TRBJ2-1
D gene: -

CDR3 protein: CASSYEAGGYGYTF
CDR3 DNA: TGTGCCAGCAGCTACGAGGCAGGGGGCTATGGCTACACCTTC
V gene: TRBV28
clone size: once
J gene: TRBJ1-2
D gene: TRBD1

CDR3 protein: CASNPSTGFGETQYF
CDR3 DNA: TGCGCCAGCAACCCCTCGACAGGGTTTGGAGAGACCCAGTACTTC
V gene: TRBV5-1
clone size: once
J gene: TRBJ2-5
D gene: TRBD1

CDR3 protein: CAISEFPGITGELFF
CDR3 DNA: TGTGCCATCAGTGAGTTTCCCGGGATCACCGGGGAGCTGTTTTTT
V gene: TRBV10-3
clone size: -
J gene: TRBJ2-2
D gene: -

CDR3 protein: CASRRQTGNTIYF
CDR3 DNA: TGTGCCAGCAGACGACAGACTGGAAACACCATATATTTT
V gene: TRBV28
clone size: few
J gene: TRBJ1-3
D gene: -

CDR3 protein: CASSLKGAYQPQHF
CDR3 DNA: TGTGCCAGCAGCTTAAAGGGGGCCTATCAGCCCCAGCATTTT
V gene: TRBV7-8
clone size: once
J gene: TRBJ1-5
D gene: TRBD1

CDR3 protein: CSGRTGSSYNEQFF
CDR3 DNA: TGCAGCGGAAGAACAGGGAGCTCCTACAATGAGCAGTTCTTC
V gene: TRBV29-1
clone size: -
J gene: TRBJ2-1
D gene: -

CDR3 protein: CASSFVEGAYEQYF
CDR3 DNA: TGTGCCAGCAGCTTCGTGGAGGGGGCGTACGAGCAGTACTTC
V gene: TRBV5-6
clone size: -
J gene: TRBJ2-7
D gene: -

CDR3 protein: CASSQESGTVNTEAFF
CDR3 DNA: TGCGCCAGCAGCCAAGAATCCGGGACAGTGAACACTGAAGCTTTCTTT
V gene: TRBV4-1
clone size: -
J gene: TRBJ1-1
D gene: TRBD1

CDR3 protein: CASSFSGQETQYF
CDR3 DNA: TGTGCCAGCAGTTTCTCCGGCCAAGAGACCCAGTACTTC
V gene: TRBV28
clone size: few
J gene: TRBJ2-5
D gene: -

CDR3 protein: CASSARTSGKQYF
CDR3 DNA: TGTGCCAGCAGCGCGCGGACTAGCGGGAAGCAGTACTTC
V gene: TRBV11-2
clone size: -
J gene: TRBJ2-7
D gene: TRBD2

CDR3 protein: CASSSPGRAANYEQYF
CDR3 DNA: TGTGCCAGCAGTTCCCCCGGGAGGGCAGCGAACTACGAGCAGTACTTC
V gene: TRBV28
clone size: once
J gene: TRBJ2-7
D gene: TRBD2

CDR3 protein: CASSSQVGVLQPQHF
CDR3 DNA: TGTGCCAGCAGTAGCCAGGTTGGTGTTTTGCAGCCCCAGCATTTT
V gene: TRBV2
clone size: -
J gene: TRBJ1-5
D gene: -

CDR3 protein: CASSILVQGYNEQFF
CDR3 DNA: TGTGCCAGTAGTATATTAGTACAGGGCTACAATGAGCAGTTCTTC
V gene: TRBV19
clone size: -
J gene: TRBJ2-1
D gene: -

CDR3 protein: CATSTDRGAYEQYF
CDR3 DNA: TGTGCCACCAGCACCGACAGGGGAGCCTACGAGCAGTACTTC
V gene: TRBV15
clone size: -
J gene: TRBJ2-7
D gene: TRBD1

CDR3 protein: CASSLPGVETQYF
CDR3 DNA: TGTGCCAGCAGCTTACCCGGAGTCGAGACCCAGTACTTC
V gene: TRBV7-2
clone size: -
J gene: TRBJ2-5
D gene: -

CDR3 protein: CASSLSRWRGRATNEKLFF
CDR3 DNA: TGTGCCAGTAGCTTATCCCGTTGGAGGGGCCGCGCAACTAATGAAAAACTGTTTTTT
V gene: TRBV7-2
clone size: -
J gene: TRBJ1-4
D gene: -

CDR3 protein: CASSSTGAGANVLTF
CDR3 DNA: TGTGCCAGCAGTTCGACAGGGGCTGGGGCCAACGTCCTGACTTTC
V gene: TRBV27
clone size: -
J gene: TRBJ2-6
D gene: TRBD1

CDR3 protein: CASSLRGEDEQFF
CDR3 DNA: TGTGCCAGCAGCTTGCGGGGGGAGGATGAGCAGTTCTTC
V gene: TRBV5-6
clone size: -
J gene: TRBJ2-1
D gene: TRBD2

CDR3 protein: CASSFAGLADYQETQYF
CDR3 DNA: TGCGCCAGCAGCTTCGCGGGACTAGCGGACTACCAAGAGACCCAGTACTTC
V gene: TRBV5-1
clone size: -
J gene: TRBJ2-5
D gene: TRBD2

CDR3 protein: CASSFSPRSNQPQHF
CDR3 DNA: TGTGCCAGCAGTTTCTCCCCGAGGAGCAATCAGCCCCAGCATTTT
V gene: TRBV28
clone size: -
J gene: TRBJ1-5
D gene: -

CDR3 protein: CASSPAGSYNEQFF
CDR3 DNA: TGTGCCAGCAGCCCAGCGGGCTCCTACAATGAGCAGTTCTTC
V gene: TRBV28
clone size: -
J gene: TRBJ2-1
D gene: -

CDR3 protein: CASSTLDTQYF
CDR3 DNA: TGTGCCAGCTCGACTCTAGATACGCAGTATTTT
V gene: TRBV18
clone size: -
J gene: TRBJ2-3
D gene: -

CDR3 protein: CSVLVGRETQYF
CDR3 DNA: TGCAGCGTCCTTGTAGGGAGAGAGACCCAGTACTTC
V gene: TRBV29-1
clone size: -
J gene: TRBJ2-5
D gene: -

CDR3 protein: CASSIGRTEAFF
CDR3 DNA: TGTGCCAGTAGTATTGGGAGGACTGAAGCTTTCTTT
V gene: TRBV19
clone size: once
J gene: TRBJ1-1
D gene: -

CDR3 protein: CASSLTGTGPLF
CDR3 DNA: TGTGCCAGCAGTTTGACTGGGACAGGGCCCCTCTTC
V gene: TRBV28
clone size: -
J gene: TRBJ2-1
D gene: TRBD1

CDR3 protein: CASSLDPGQSTQYF
CDR3 DNA: TGTGCCAGCAGCTTAGATCCGGGACAGTCGACGCAGTATTTT
V gene: TRBV11-2
clone size: few
J gene: TRBJ2-3
D gene: TRBD1

CDR3 protein: CASSAEGQGTYGYTF
CDR3 DNA: TGTGCCAGCAGCGCAGAGGGACAGGGGACCTATGGCTACACCTTC
V gene: TRBV9
clone size: few
J gene: TRBJ1-2
D gene: TRBD1

CDR3 protein: CSATASGANVLTF
CDR3 DNA: TGCAGCGCGACAGCCTCTGGGGCCAACGTCCTGACTTTC
V gene: TRBV29-1
clone size: -
J gene: TRBJ2-6
D gene: -

CDR3 protein: CASNTFSNQPQHF
CDR3 DNA: TGTGCCAGCAATACATTTAGCAATCAGCCCCAGCATTTT
V gene: TRBV6-1
clone size: once
J gene: TRBJ1-5
D gene: -

CDR3 protein: CASSSFPETQYF
CDR3 DNA: TGTGCCAGCAGTTCCTTCCCGGAGACCCAGTACTTC
V gene: TRBV5-4
clone size: -
J gene: TRBJ2-5
D gene: -

CDR3 protein: CASSSSGRAVDTQYF
CDR3 DNA: TGTGCCAGCAGCTCTAGCGGGAGGGCTGTAGATACGCAGTATTTT
V gene: TRBV28
clone size: -
J gene: TRBJ2-3
D gene: TRBD2

CDR3 protein: CASSPVNRGGTEAFF
CDR3 DNA: TGTGCCAGCTCTCCGGTTAATAGGGGTGGCACTGAAGCTTTCTTT
V gene: TRBV18
clone size: -
J gene: TRBJ1-1
D gene: -

CDR3 protein: CASSVGQAQHF
CDR3 DNA: TGTGCCAGCAGCGTCGGACAGGCCCAGCATTTT
V gene: TRBV5-8
clone size: -
J gene: TRBJ1-5
D gene: TRBD1

CDR3 protein: CAGQGAGGELFF
CDR3 DNA: TGTGCCGGACAGGGGGCTGGCGGGGAGCTGTTTTTT
V gene: TRBV6-1
clone size: -
J gene: TRBJ2-2
D gene: TRBD1

CDR3 protein: CASSLGRSGGVLAGANGLTF
CDR3 DNA: TGCGCCAGCAGCTTGGGACGCTCTGGGGGCGTCCTCGCTGGGGCCAACGGCCTGACTTTC
V gene: TRBV5-1
clone size: -
J gene: TRBJ2-6
D gene: -

CDR3 protein: CASSLSWTGGTEAFF
CDR3 DNA: TGTGCCAGCAGTTTATCGTGGACCGGGGGGACTGAAGCTTTCTTT
V gene: TRBV27
clone size: -
J gene: TRBJ1-1
D gene: -

CDR3 protein: CASNQGPGEKLFF
CDR3 DNA: TGTGCCAGCAACCAGGGCCCAGGGGAAAAACTGTTTTTT
V gene: TRBV6-4
clone size: -
J gene: TRBJ1-4
D gene: -

CDR3 protein: CAISGGTGPNEKLFF
CDR3 DNA: TGTGCCATCAGCGGAGGGACAGGGCCTAATGAAAAACTGTTTTTT
V gene: TRBV10-3
clone size: -
J gene: TRBJ1-4
D gene: TRBD1

CDR3 protein: CASSPRQGARGFTDTQYF
CDR3 DNA: TGTGCCAGCAGCCCCAGGCAGGGGGCGCGAGGTTTCACAGATACGCAGTATTTT
V gene: TRBV7-9
clone size: -
J gene: TRBJ2-3
D gene: TRBD1

CDR3 protein: CASSSHTDYGYTF
CDR3 DNA: TGCGCCAGCAGCTCCCACACAGACTATGGCTACACCTTC
V gene: TRBV5-1
clone size: -
J gene: TRBJ1-2
D gene: -

CDR3 protein: CSVAELAGGAVPYEQYF
CDR3 DNA: TGCAGCGTTGCGGAACTAGCGGGAGGGGCCGTCCCTTACGAGCAGTACTTC
V gene: TRBV29-1
clone size: -
J gene: TRBJ2-7
D gene: TRBD2

CDR3 protein: CASRRRTGKDYEQYF
CDR3 DNA: TGTGCCAGCAGACGCAGGACAGGAAAAGACTACGAGCAGTACTTC
V gene: TRBV7-8
clone size: once
J gene: TRBJ2-7
D gene: TRBD1

CDR3 protein: CASSLLAGVGADTQYF
CDR3 DNA: TGTGCCAGCAGTTTACTGGCGGGAGTGGGGGCAGATACGCAGTATTTT
V gene: TRBV28
clone size: once
J gene: TRBJ2-3
D gene: TRBD2

CDR3 protein: CASSEGQGAGELFF
CDR3 DNA: TGCGCCAGCAGCGAGGGACAGGGGGCCGGGGAGCTGTTTTTT
V gene: TRBV10-1
clone size: -
J gene: TRBJ2-2
D gene: TRBD1

CDR3 protein: CASSSAGDQETQYF
CDR3 DNA: TGTGCCAGCAGCTCAGCGGGAGACCAAGAGACCCAGTACTTC
V gene: TRBV5-5
clone size: -
J gene: TRBJ2-5
D gene: TRBD2

CDR3 protein: CASSPGQLSSGYTF
CDR3 DNA: TGTGCCAGCAGCCCCGGACAGCTTAGTTCGGGCTACACCTTC
V gene: TRBV11-2
clone size: many
J gene: TRBJ1-2
D gene: -